At least ten counts were recorded for the clone carrying this T cell receptor (beta chain). Its antigen is unidentified. The sample comes from a study of early T cells in non-severe SARS-CoV-2 infection. Study background: Bulk RNA taken from unsorted whole blood was sequenced, leaving chains unpaired.

The CDR3 totals 14 residues. In germline, CDR1 is MNHEY, CDR2 SMNVEV (reference sequence). V trimming: 3 bases; J trimming: 4 bases; junction bases outside the gene matches: 4. General observations from the study: Anti-spike CD8 specificities were favored by VDJdb matching, whose results missed private and CD4 specificities.

Unique molecular identifiers (one per individual cDNA molecule) were attached. TCRdb reprocessed the 5' RACE reads with MiXCR, giving one entry per CDR3 protein. The data show 90,000 to 120,000 distinct CDR3 sequences, roughly 10% seen once. V is TRBV27 and J is TRBJ2-5; 8 bases are shared with TRBD1. The sample consisted of whole blood. The source is an adult who was a healthcare worker with PCR-confirmed SARS-CoV-2 infection or an uninfected control (not recorded which). CDR3 protein: CASSFDRGIETQYF. As DNA, the CDR3 is TGTGCCAGCAGTTTTGACAGGGGTATAGAGACCCAGTACTTC.